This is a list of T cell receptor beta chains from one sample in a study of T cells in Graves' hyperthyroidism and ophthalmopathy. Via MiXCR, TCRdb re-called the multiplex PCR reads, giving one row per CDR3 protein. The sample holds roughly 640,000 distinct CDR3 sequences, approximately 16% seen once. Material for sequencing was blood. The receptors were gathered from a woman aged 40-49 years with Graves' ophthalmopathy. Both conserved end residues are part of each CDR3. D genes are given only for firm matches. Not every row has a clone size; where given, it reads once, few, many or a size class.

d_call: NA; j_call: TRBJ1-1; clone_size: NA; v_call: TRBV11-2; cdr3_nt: TGTGCCAGCAGCCCTCTGGCGGGGGCCACTGAAGCTTTCTTT; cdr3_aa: CASSPLAGATEAFF
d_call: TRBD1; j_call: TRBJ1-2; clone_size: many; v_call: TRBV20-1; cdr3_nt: TGCAGTGCTCAAAGGACAGGGACGTTATCAGGCTACACCTTC; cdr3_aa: CSAQRTGTLSGYTF
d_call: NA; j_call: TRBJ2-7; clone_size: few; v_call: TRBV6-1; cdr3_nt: TGTGCCAGCAGCCCAAACGCGGCGTCCTACGAGCAGTACTTC; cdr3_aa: CASSPNAASYEQYF
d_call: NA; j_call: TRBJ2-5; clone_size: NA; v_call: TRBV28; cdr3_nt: TGTGCCAGCAGTTTATCGAACCTCCGTGCCCTTAATGTGACCCAGTACTTC; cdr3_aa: CASSLSNLRALNVTQYF
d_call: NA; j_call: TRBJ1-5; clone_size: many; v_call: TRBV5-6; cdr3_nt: TGTGCCAGCAGCCCCTACGAACGAGATCGGGGGCAGCCCCAGCATTTT; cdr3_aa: CASSPYERDRGQPQHF
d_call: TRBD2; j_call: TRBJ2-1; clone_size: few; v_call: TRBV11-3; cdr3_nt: TGTGCCAGCAGCCCAAATAGCGGGGGTACCTACAATGAGCAGTTCTTC; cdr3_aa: CASSPNSGGTYNEQFF
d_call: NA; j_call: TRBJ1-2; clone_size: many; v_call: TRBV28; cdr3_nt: TGTGCCAGCAGTTTGAGGCCGGTCCAGGGCTATGGCTACACCTTC; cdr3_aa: CASSLRPVQGYGYTF
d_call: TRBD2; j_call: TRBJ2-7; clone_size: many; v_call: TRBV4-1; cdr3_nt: TGCGCCAGCAGCCAGCCCACTAGCGGAGTGTCCTCCTACGAGCAGTACTTC; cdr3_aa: CASSQPTSGVSSYEQYF
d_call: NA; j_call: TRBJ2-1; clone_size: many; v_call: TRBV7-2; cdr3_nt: TGTGCCAGCAGCTTAGTGCCTAGCTACAATGAGCAGTTCTTC; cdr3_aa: CASSLVPSYNEQFF
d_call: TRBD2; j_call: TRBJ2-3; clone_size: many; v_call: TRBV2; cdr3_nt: TGTGCCAGCAGTGAGACTAAGACGGGAGGGCCTCTAAATACGCAGTATTTT; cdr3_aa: CASSETKTGGPLNTQYF